These 31 T cell receptor beta chains originate from one sample sequenced in a study of CD8 T cells in Susac syndrome. Random hexamers primed reverse transcription of roughly 0.5 to 1 ug RNA. TCRdb recomputed calls from the immunoSEQ multiplex PCR reads with MiXCR, one row per CDR3 protein. The sample shows 150,000 to 200,000 distinct CDR3 sequences, about 95% of them seen only once. Material for sequencing was CD4+ T cells from PBMCs. Receptor source: a human donor in good health.

V usage is TRBV3-1 and J usage is TRBJ1-1; possible D gene TRBD1, 6 bases. The V end lost 3 bases, the J end lost 1 base, and 12 bases lay between the germline ends. This CDR3 comprises 15 residues. Per germline, CDR1 LGHDT and CDR2 YNNKEL (reference sequence). The CDR3 loop reads CASSHGQMGNTEAFF. The CDR3 DNA sequence: TGTGCCAGCAGCCATGGACAGATGGGGAACACTGAAGCTTTCTTT.

The chain has TRBV29-1 and TRBJ1-2; tentatively, D is TRBD1 (6 bases). V lost 0 bases to trimming and J lost 4 bases, with 15 bases between them. Germline CDR1 reads SQVTM; CDR2 reads ANQGSEA. The CDR3 length is 15 residues. The CDR3 DNA sequence: TGCAGCGTTGAAGAGGACGAGGGGGTGGGCTATGGCTACACCTTC. This sequence encodes CSVEEDEGVGYGYTF. Full variable domain (outside the CDR3, taken from reference TRBV29-1 and TRBJ1-2): SAVISQKPSRDICQRGTSLTIQCQVDSQVTMMFWYRQQPGQSLTLIATANQGSEATYESGFVIDKFPISRPNLTFSTLTVSNMSPEDSSIYLCSVEEDEGVGYGYTFGSGTRLTVV.

This sequence joins TRBV3-1 and TRBJ1-5; no clear D gene. The CDR3 is 14 residues long. The germline V gene encodes CDR1 LGHDT and CDR2 YNNKEL (reference sequence). V dropped 1 base and J dropped 7 bases, with 11 bases sitting between them. Written as DNA, the CDR3 is TGTGCCAGCAGCCAAGGGGGTAGAGAACAGCCCCAGCATTTT. Translating gives CASSQGGREQPQHF.

This clonotype was seen a single time. This chain connects TRBV20-1 to TRBJ2-1; 11 bases are a match to TRBD2. CDR1 and CDR2 from the germline V gene are DFQATT and SNEGSKA (reference sequence). The CDR3 length is 15 residues. V lost 5 bases and J lost 9; bases outside the gene matches: 12. CDR3 protein: CSAAGTSGQKGEQFF. The CDR3 DNA reads as TGCAGTGCTGCCGGGACTAGCGGACAAAAGGGTGAGCAGTTCTTC.

This clonotype was seen once. The CDR3 nucleotides are TGCAGTGCTGCCCCGGGACAGGGGGCCTACGAGCAGTACTTC. It specifies CSAAPGQGAYEQYF. J is TRBJ2-7 and V is TRBV20-1; TRBD1 aligns across 11 bases. There are 14 residues in the CDR3. Per germline, CDR1 DFQATT and CDR2 SNEGSKA (reference sequence). V gave up 5 bases and J gave up 2 bases; unmatched junction bases: 5.

The chain combines TRBV29-1 with TRBJ2-7, with a tentative D call TRBD2 (5 bases). The CDR3 has 12 residues. CDR1 and CDR2 from the germline V gene are SQVTM and ANQGSEA. V dropped 5 bases and J dropped 7 bases, with 15 bases sitting between them. CDR3 bases: TGCAGCGTTCTCTACGTCGGGGAAGAGCAGTACTTC. Amino acids: CSVLYVGEEQYF.

The sample holds a few counts of this clonotype. Compared with germline, one end of the junction differs, possibly owing to a read error. V is TRBV5-1 and J is TRBJ2-5; no firm D call. Looked up from germline, CDR1 is SGHRS and CDR2 is YFSETQ. The length of the CDR3 is 13 residues. The CDR3 sequence is CASSQGARETQYF. CDR3 sequence (DNA): TGTGCCAGCAGCCAAGGAGCACGGGAGACCCAGTACTTC.

V and J are TRBV20-1 and TRBJ2-1; perhaps TRBD2 as D (7 bases). Trimming left V 0 bases short and J 4 bases short, with 13 bases between. CDR1 and CDR2 from the germline V gene are DFQATT and SNEGSKA (reference sequence). The CDR3 contains 15 residues. The CDR3 sequence: CSARDGRGQYNEQFF. The CDR3 nucleotides read TGCAGTGCTAGAGATGGGCGGGGGCAGTACAATGAGCAGTTCTTC.

The rearrangement joins TRBV25-1 to TRBJ2-7; D possibly corresponds to TRBD2 (6 bases). V was pared by 6 bases and J by 0 bases, with 12 bases between. The CDR3 covers 14 residues. Germline V gene data show CDR1 as MGHDK and CDR2 as SYGVNS. The CDR3 nucleotides are TGTGCCAGCAGGCAGGAGGGAGACTCCTACGAGCAGTACTTC. It translates to CASRQEGDSYEQYF.

In its sample, this clonotype was seen once. The chain couples TRBV20-1 to TRBJ2-5; the D call may be TRBD1 or TRBD2 (5 bases each). Trimming removed 3 bases from V and 9 bases from J, with 17 bases in between. In germline, CDR1 is DFQATT, CDR2 SNEGSKA (reference sequence). The CDR3 covers 13 residues. CDR3 DNA: TGCAGTGCTAGTCCAGGGCCCGAGGGAGCCCAGTACTTC. It codes for CSASPGPEGAQYF.

The chain joins TRBV29-1 to TRBJ1-2; TRBD1 matches at 8 bases. This CDR3 is built from 14 residues. Losses at the gene ends were 5 bases for V and 1 base for J; bases not matched to a gene: 6. CDR1 is SQVTM, CDR2 ANQGSEA, per germline. The CDR3 nucleotides are TGCAGCGTTTGCCAGGGGGCACATAACTATGGCTACACCTTC. It translates to CSVCQGAHNYGYTF.

V is TRBV20-1 and J is TRBJ1-4; D unclear. CDR3 length: 16 residues. V dropped 0 bases and J dropped 4 bases, with 15 bases sitting between them. Germline assignment: CDR1 DFQATT and CDR2 SNEGSKA (reference sequence). Here the CDR3 reads CSARESGTASNEKLFF. CDR3 DNA: TGCAGTGCTAGAGAGTCGGGAACAGCGAGTAATGAAAAACTGTTTTTT.

V and J are TRBV20-1 and TRBJ2-3; TRBD1 agrees at 8 bases. Germline loops: CDR1 DFQATT, CDR2 SNEGSKA (reference sequence). Trimming cost V 5 bases and J 8 bases; bases outside gene matches: 6. CDR3 length: 12 amino acids. The CDR3 bases are TGCAGTGCTCAGGGGGCACTTTCTACGCAGTATTTT. It yields the protein CSAQGALSTQYF.

The rearrangement uses TRBV20-1 and TRBJ2-3, with TRBD2 as a possible D gene (5 bases). Trimming removed 1 base from V and 1 base from J, with 9 bases in between. CDR3 length: 14 residues. Germline V lookup: CDR1 DFQATT, CDR2 SNEGSKA (reference sequence). Here the CDR3 reads CSARGWGGTDTQYF. In DNA form, the CDR3 reads TGCAGTGCTAGAGGCTGGGGAGGCACAGATACGCAGTATTTT.

The chain employs TRBV3-1 and TRBJ2-5; 7 nucleotides match TRBD2. The CDR3 spans 15 residues. From germline, CDR1 is LGHDT and CDR2 YNNKEL (reference sequence). With V trimmed by 2 bases and J by 0 bases, 3 bases remained unmatched. CDR3 nucleotides: TGTGCCAGCAGCCAACGGGGGGTGTACCAAGAGACCCAGTACTTC. As protein: CASSQRGVYQETQYF.

This sequence joins TRBV9 and TRBJ1-5; no clear D. CDR1 SGDLS and CDR2 YYNGEE come from the germline V gene. V was cut by 0 bases and J by 3 bases, with 10 bases left in between. The CDR3 runs 15 residues. In DNA, the CDR3 is TGTGCCAGCAGCGTAGGGGGAGAACCCAATCAGCCCCAGCATTTT. This codes for CASSVGGEPNQPQHF.

V and J are TRBV30 and TRBJ1-2; D is possibly TRBD1 (6 bases). Germline V CDR1 and CDR2: GTSNPN, SVGIG (reference sequence). With 0 bases removed from V and 2 bases from J, the gap between germline ends came to 7 bases. The CDR3 runs to 13 residues. Written as DNA, the CDR3 is TGTGCCTGGAGTGTAGGACAGAACTATGGCTACACCTTC. Translation: CAWSVGQNYGYTF.

V is TRBV20-1 and J is TRBJ1-2; D remains unclear. In germline, CDR1 is DFQATT, CDR2 SNEGSKA (reference sequence). This CDR3 region has 14 residues. Deletions cut 3 bases from V and 6 bases from J, with 17 bases between. CDR3 bases: TGCAGTGCTAGGATAGGGCAGCTTGACCATGGCTACACCTTC. Protein product: CSARIGQLDHGYTF.

The chain carries TRBV7-9 and TRBJ2-1; 8 nucleotides line up with TRBD1. The V gene end was trimmed by 5 bases and the J gene end by 1 base; junction bases not matched to a gene: 4. This CDR3 is 15 amino acids long. CDR1 SEHNR and CDR2 FQNEAQ come from the germline V gene (reference sequence). The CDR3 DNA sequence: TGTGCCAGCAGCCTAAGGACAGGGTCCTACAATGAGCAGTTCTTC. This gives the protein CASSLRTGSYNEQFF.

The CDR3: CASSSGTVTEAFF. CDR3 bases: TGTGCCAGCAGTTCCGGGACAGTCACTGAAGCTTTCTTT. V and J are TRBV12-3 or TRBV12-4 and TRBJ1-1; TRBD1 agrees at 7 bases. V shed 4 bases and J 4 bases; nucleotides not matched to a gene: 3. The CDR3 spans 13 residues.

The DNA of the CDR3 is TGCGCCAGCAGCTTATACAGCGGGGGGAGAGATACGCAGTATTTT. Translated: CASSLYSGGRDTQYF. This chain uses TRBV5-1 with TRBJ2-3; 9 positions agree with TRBD2. The V and J ends lost 2 bases and 5 bases, in that order; junction bases with no gene match: 6. CDR1 SGHRS and CDR2 YFSETQ come from the germline V gene. The length of the CDR3 is 15 residues.

The CDR3 DNA sequence: TGTGCCAGCAGTAACCCCCATCGCAATCAGCCCCAGCATTTT. Encoded protein: CASSNPHRNQPQHF. The chain links TRBV6-2 or TRBV6-3 to TRBJ1-5; D is unresolved. The length of the CDR3 is 14 residues. The V gene's germline CDR1 is MNHEY and CDR2 SVGEGT. V dropped 5 bases and J dropped 2 bases, with 10 bases sitting between them.

The gene calls are TRBV20-1 and TRBJ2-7; either TRBD1 or TRBD2 may supply D (5 bases each). Germline-derived CDR1 and CDR2 are DFQATT and SNEGSKA (reference sequence). This CDR3 is built from 13 residues. V dropped 5 bases and J dropped 4 bases, with 15 bases sitting between them. Written as DNA, the CDR3 is TGCAGTGCTTGGACCGGGACCGCTTACGAGCAGTACTTC. Protein: CSAWTGTAYEQYF.

This chain joins TRBV20-1 and TRBJ2-3; TRBD2 matches at 11 bases. Losses at the gene ends were 2 bases for V and 2 bases for J; bases not matched to a gene: 9. This CDR3 contains 17 residues. Germline-derived CDR1 and CDR2 are DFQATT and SNEGSKA (reference sequence). The CDR3 DNA reads as TGCAGTGCTAGAATGGCTAGCGGGGGGCAAATCACAGATACGCAGTATTTT. Translated, it gives CSARMASGGQITDTQYF.

The rearrangement joins TRBV2 to TRBJ1-1; the D gene is possibly TRBD1 (6 bases). Between the trimmed V and J ends, which lost 4 bases and 11 bases, there was a span of 11 bases. The CDR3 is 11 amino acids. CDR1 SNHLY and CDR2 FYNNEI come from the germline V gene. CDR3 sequence reads: CASSGGQVAFF. DNA for the CDR3: TGTGCCAGCAGTGGGGGACAAGTGGCTTTCTTT.

This chain links TRBV29-1 with TRBJ1-2; D perhaps matches TRBD1 (5 bases). CDR3 length: 14 amino acids. In germline, CDR1 is SQVTM, CDR2 ANQGSEA. Trimming removed 3 bases at V and 0 bases at J, with 11 bases between. The CDR3 reads CSVEGEYSNYGYTF. The CDR3 DNA reads TGCAGCGTTGAGGGGGAGTACTCTAACTATGGCTACACCTTC.

This chain uses TRBV29-1 with TRBJ2-1; D is uncertain. Germline CDR1 reads SQVTM; CDR2 reads ANQGSEA. The CDR3 sequence is 10 residues long. The ends were cut back, 5 bases at V and 7 bases at J, with 6 bases in the middle. CDR3 region: CSVLANEQFF. CDR3 nucleotide sequence: TGCAGCGTTTTAGCAAATGAGCAGTTCTTC.

This chain joins TRBV29-1 and TRBJ2-4; 8 nucleotides line up with TRBD2. This CDR3 is 15 amino acids long. Germline V gene lookup returns CDR1 SQVTM and CDR2 ANQGSEA. After removal of 6 bases from V and 0 bases from J, the junction contained 7 bases not matched to a gene. The CDR3 nucleotides are TGCAGCGTACTCTCAGCGGGAGTAGCCAAAAACATTCAGTACTTC. As protein: CSVLSAGVAKNIQYF.

This chain links TRBV11-2 with TRBJ2-1, with 9 bases lining up with TRBD2. In germline, CDR1 is SGHAT, CDR2 FQNNGV. The ends lost 5 bases at V and 9 bases at J; junction bases unmatched: 14. This CDR3 is 16 amino acids long. The CDR3 region has the DNA TGTGCCAGCAGCCCCCGAAATAGCGGGGGAATTGGTGAGCAGTTCTTC. Its translation is CASSPRNSGGIGEQFF. Full variable domain (outside the CDR3, taken from reference TRBV11-2 and TRBJ2-1): EAGVAQSPRYKIIEKRQSVAFWCNPISGHATLYWYQQILGQGPKLLIQFQNNGVVDDSQLPKDRFSAERLKGVDSTLKIQPAKLEDSAVYLCASSPRNSGGIGEQFFGPGTRLTVL.

The J gene is TRBJ2-5, the V gene TRBV20-1; 11 bases fit TRBD2. Trimming took 5 bases from V and 1 from J; bases not matched to a gene: 12. The germline V gene encodes CDR1 DFQATT and CDR2 SNEGSKA (reference sequence). This CDR3 spans 17 amino acids. CDR3 sequence (DNA): TGCAGTGCTCCCGGGACTAGCGGTAAAGCAACCCAAGAGACCCAGTACTTC. Amino acids: CSAPGTSGKATQETQYF.

V gene TRBV15 combines with J gene TRBJ2-3; TRBD1 aligns across 7 bases. The length of the CDR3 is 16 residues. The germline gives CDR1 LNHNV, CDR2 YYDKDF (reference sequence). The J segment lost 2 bases and the V segment lost 4 bases, leaving 9 bases of the junction unmatched. The CDR3 DNA reads TGTGCCACCAGCACCCCCTCAGGGGGTCACACAGATACGCAGTATTTT. The encoded protein is CATSTPSGGHTDTQYF. The whole variable domain, filled in from reference TRBV15 and TRBJ2-3, reads DAMVIQNPRYQVTQFGKPVTLSCSQTLNHNVMYWYQQKSSQAPKLLFHYYDKDFNNEADTPDNFQSRRPNTSFCFLDIRSPGLGDTAMYLCATSTPSGGHTDTQYFGPGTRLTVL.